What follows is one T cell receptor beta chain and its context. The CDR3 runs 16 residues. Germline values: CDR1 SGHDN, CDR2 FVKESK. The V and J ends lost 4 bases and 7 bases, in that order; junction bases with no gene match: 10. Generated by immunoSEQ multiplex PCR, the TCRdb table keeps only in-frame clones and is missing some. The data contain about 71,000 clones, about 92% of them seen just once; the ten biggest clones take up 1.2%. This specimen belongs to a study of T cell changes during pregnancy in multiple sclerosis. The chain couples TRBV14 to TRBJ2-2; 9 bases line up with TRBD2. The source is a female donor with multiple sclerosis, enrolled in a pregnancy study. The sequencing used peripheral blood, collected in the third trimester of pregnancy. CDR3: CASSRFIAGEIGELFF. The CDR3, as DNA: TGTGCCAGCAGCCGATTCATAGCGGGAGAGATCGGGGAGCTGTTTTTT.